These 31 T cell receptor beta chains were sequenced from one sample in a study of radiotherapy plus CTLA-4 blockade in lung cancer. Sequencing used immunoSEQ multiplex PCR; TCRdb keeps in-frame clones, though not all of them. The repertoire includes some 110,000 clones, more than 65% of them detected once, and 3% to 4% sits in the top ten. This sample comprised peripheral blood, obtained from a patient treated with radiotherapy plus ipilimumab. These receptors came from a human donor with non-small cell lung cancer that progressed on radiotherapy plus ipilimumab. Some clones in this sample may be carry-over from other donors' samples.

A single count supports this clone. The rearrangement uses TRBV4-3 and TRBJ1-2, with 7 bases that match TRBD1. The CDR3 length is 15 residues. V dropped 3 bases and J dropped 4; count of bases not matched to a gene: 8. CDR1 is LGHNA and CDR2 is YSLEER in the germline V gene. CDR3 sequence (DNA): TGCGCCAGCAGCCAGCAACAGGGGAGCGGCTATGGCTACACCTTC. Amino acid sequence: CASSQQQGSGYGYTF.

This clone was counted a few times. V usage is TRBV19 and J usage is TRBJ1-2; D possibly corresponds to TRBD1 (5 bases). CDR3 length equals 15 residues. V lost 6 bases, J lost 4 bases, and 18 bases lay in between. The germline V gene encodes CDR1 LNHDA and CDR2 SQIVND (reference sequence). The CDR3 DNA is TGTGCCAGTAGACGGGGGTTTGGAGAATCCTATGGCTACACCTTC. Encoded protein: CASRRGFGESYGYTF. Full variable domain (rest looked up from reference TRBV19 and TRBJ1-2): DGGITQSPKYLFRKEGQNVTLSCEQNLNHDAMYWYRQDPGQGLRLIYYSQIVNDFQKGDIAEGYSVSREKKESFPLTVTSAQKNPTAFYLCASRRGFGESYGYTFGSGTRLTVV.

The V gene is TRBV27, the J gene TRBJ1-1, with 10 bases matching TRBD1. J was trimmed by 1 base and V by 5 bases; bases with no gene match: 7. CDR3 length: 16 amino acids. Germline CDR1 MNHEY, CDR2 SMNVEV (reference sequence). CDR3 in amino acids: CASSPDRGYTNTEAFF. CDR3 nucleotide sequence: TGTGCCAGCAGTCCGGACAGGGGGTACACGAACACTGAAGCTTTCTTT.

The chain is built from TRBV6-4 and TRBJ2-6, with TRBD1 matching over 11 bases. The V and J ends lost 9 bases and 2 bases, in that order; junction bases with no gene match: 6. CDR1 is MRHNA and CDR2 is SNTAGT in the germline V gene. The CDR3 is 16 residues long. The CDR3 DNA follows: TGTGCCAGTTCAGGACAGGGGGCTGCTGGGGCCAACGTCCTGACTTTC. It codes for CASSGQGAAGANVLTF.

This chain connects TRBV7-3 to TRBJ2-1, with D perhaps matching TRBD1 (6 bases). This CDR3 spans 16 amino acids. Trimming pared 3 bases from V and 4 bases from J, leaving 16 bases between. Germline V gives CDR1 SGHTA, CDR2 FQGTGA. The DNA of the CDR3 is TGTGCCAGCAGCTTCCCCCAGGACAGCACATACAATGAGCAGTTCTTC. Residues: CASSFPQDSTYNEQFF. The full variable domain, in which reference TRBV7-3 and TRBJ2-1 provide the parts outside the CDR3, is GAGVSQTPSNKVTEKGKYVELRCDPISGHTALYWYRQSLGQGPEFLIYFQGTGAADDSGLPNDRFFAVRPEGSVSTLKIQRTERGDSAVYLCASSFPQDSTYNEQFFGPGTRLTVL.

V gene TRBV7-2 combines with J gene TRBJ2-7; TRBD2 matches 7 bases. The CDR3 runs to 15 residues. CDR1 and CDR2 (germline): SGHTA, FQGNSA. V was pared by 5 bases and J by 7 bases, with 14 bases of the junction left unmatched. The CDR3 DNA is TGTGCCAGCAGCAGCACCGGGACTACAACGGGGGAGCAGTACTTC. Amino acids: CASSSTGTTTGEQYF. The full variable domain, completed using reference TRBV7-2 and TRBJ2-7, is GAGVSQSPSNKVTEKGKDVELRCDPISGHTALYWYRQSLGQGLEFLIYFQGNSAPDKSGLPSDRFSAERTGGSVSTLTIQRTQQEDSAVYLCASSSTGTTTGEQYFGPGTRLTVT.

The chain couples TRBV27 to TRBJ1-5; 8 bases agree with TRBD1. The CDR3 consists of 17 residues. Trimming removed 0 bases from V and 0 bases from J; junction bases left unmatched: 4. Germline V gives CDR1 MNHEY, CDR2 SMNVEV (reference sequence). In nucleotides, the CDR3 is TGTGCCAGCAGTTTATCCGGGACAGGCTATAGCAATCAGCCCCAGCATTTT. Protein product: CASSLSGTGYSNQPQHF.

The CDR3 region has the DNA TGTGCCAGCAGCGTCGGGGGCAGTAGCCACTACGAGCAGTACTTC. This gives the protein CASSVGGSSHYEQYF. The J gene is TRBJ2-7, the V gene TRBV11-2; perhaps D is TRBD1 or TRBD2 (6 bases each). Trimming stripped 5 bases from V and 3 bases from J, with 17 bases between. This CDR3 is built from 15 residues. The V gene's germline CDR1 is SGHAT and CDR2 FQNNGV.

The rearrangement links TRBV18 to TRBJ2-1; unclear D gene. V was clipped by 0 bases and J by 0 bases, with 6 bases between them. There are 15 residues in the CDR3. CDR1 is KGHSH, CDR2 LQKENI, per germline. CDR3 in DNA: TGTGCCAGCTCACCACCGGTCAACTCCTACAATGAGCAGTTCTTC. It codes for CASSPPVNSYNEQFF.

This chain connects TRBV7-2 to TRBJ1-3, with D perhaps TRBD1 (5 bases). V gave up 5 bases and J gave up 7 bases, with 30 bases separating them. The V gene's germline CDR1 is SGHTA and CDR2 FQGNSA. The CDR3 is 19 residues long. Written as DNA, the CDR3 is TGTGCCAGCAGCCCCGTTGCCATCTTCATACAGGCCCTCACTAACACCATATATTTT. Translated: CASSPVAIFIQALTNTIYF.

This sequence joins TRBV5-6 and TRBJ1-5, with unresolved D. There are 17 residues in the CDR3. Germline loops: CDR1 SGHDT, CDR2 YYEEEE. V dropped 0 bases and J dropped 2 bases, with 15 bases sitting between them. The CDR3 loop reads CASSLVMRERGNQPQHF. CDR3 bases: TGTGCCAGCAGCTTGGTGATGAGGGAACGGGGCAATCAGCCCCAGCATTTT.

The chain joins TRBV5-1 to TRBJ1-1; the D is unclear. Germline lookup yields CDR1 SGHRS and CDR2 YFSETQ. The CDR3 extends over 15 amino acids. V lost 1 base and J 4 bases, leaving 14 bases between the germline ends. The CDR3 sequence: CASSLRPASTTEAFF. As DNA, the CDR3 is TGCGCCAGCAGCTTGCGTCCCGCCTCTACCACTGAAGCTTTCTTT.

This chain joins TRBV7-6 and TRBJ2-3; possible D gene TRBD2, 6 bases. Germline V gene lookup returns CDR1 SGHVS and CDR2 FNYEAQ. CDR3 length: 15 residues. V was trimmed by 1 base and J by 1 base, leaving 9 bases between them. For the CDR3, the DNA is TGTGCCAGCAGCTTAGGAGGCGGGGGCACAGATACGCAGTATTTT. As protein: CASSLGGGGTDTQYF.

In DNA, the CDR3 is TGTGCCAGCAGTGAATCAACAGGGGGCTCCTACGAGCAGTACTTC. Encoded protein: CASSESTGGSYEQYF. The chain carries TRBV25-1 and TRBJ2-7, with 8 bases lining up with TRBD1. Germline loops: CDR1 MGHDK, CDR2 SYGVNS. V shed 1 base and J 0 bases; nucleotides not matched to a gene: 2. This CDR3 has 15 residues.

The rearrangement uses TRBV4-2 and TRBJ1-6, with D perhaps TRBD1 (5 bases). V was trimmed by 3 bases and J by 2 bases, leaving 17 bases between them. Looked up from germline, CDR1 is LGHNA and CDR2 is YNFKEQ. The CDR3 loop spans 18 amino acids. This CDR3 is CASSQEATGPAYNSPLHF. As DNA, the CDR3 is TGTGCCAGCAGCCAGGAAGCAACAGGACCCGCCTATAATTCACCCCTCCACTTT.

Written as DNA, the CDR3 is TGTGCCAGCAGCTTCGGCAACTCCTACAATGAGCAGTTCTTC. Its protein product is CASSFGNSYNEQFF. The V gene is TRBV7-2, the J gene TRBJ2-1, with D unclear. The CDR3 has 14 residues. CDR1 and CDR2 from the germline V gene are SGHTA and FQGNSA. V was cut by 3 bases and J by 0 bases, with 6 bases left in between.

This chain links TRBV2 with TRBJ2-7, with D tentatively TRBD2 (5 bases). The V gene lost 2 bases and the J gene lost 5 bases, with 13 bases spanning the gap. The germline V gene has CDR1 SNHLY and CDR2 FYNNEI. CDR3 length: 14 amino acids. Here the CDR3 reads CASSERTGAHEQYF. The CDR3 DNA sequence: TGTGCCAGCAGTGAAAGGACTGGAGCCCACGAGCAGTACTTC.

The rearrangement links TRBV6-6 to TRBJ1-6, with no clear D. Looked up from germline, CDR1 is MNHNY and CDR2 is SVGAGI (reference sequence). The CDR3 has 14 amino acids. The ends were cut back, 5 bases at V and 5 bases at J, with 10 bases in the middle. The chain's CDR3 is CASSGTDHNSPLHF. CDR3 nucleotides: TGTGCCAGCAGTGGCACGGACCATAATTCACCCCTCCACTTT.

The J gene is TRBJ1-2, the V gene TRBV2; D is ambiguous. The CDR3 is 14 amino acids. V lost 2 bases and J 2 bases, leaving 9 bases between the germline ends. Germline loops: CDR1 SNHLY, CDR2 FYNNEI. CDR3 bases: TGTGCCAGCAGTGAAATAGGGTTGAACTATGGCTACACCTTC. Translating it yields CASSEIGLNYGYTF.

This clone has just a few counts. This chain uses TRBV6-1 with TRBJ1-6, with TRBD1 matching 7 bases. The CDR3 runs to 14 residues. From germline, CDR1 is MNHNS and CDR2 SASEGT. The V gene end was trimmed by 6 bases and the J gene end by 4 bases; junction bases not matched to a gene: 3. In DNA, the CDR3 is TGTGCCAGCAGAAGACAGGGATATAATTCACCCCTCCACTTT. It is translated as CASRRQGYNSPLHF.

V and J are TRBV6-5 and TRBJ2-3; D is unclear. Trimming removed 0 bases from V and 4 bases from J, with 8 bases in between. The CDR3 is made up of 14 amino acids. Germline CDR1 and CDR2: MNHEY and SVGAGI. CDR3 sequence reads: CASSYSGPPDTQYF. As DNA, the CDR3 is TGTGCCAGCAGTTACTCAGGTCCGCCAGATACGCAGTATTTT.

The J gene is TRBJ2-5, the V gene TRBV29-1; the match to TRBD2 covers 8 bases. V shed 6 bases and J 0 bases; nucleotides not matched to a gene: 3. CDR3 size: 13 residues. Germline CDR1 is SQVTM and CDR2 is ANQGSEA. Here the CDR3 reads CSVLAGNQETQYF. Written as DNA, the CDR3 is TGCAGCGTGCTAGCGGGCAACCAAGAGACCCAGTACTTC.

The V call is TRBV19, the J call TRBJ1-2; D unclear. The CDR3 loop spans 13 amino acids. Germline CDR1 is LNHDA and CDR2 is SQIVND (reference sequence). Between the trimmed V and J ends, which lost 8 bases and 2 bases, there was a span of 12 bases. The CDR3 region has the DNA TGTGCCAGTGCTCCGGGCCCCAACTATGGCTACACCTTC. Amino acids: CASAPGPNYGYTF.

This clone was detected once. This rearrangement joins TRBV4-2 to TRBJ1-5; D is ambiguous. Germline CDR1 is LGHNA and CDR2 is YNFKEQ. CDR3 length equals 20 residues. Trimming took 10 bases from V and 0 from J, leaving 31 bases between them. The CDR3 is CATKPYLGDFPFYSNQPQHF. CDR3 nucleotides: TGTGCCACCAAACCCTACCTCGGAGATTTCCCCTTTTATAGCAATCAGCCCCAGCATTTT.

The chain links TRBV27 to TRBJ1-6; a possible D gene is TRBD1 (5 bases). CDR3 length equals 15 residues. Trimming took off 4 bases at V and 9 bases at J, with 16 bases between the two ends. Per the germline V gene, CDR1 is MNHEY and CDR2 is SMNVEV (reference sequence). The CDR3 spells CASSYDSDYGSPLHF. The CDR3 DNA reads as TGTGCCAGCAGTTATGACAGTGATTATGGTTCACCCCTCCACTTT.

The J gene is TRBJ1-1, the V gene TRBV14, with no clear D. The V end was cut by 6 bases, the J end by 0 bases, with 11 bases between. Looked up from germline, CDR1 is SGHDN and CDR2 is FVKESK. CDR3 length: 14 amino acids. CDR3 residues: CASRGISVNTEAFF. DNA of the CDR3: TGTGCCAGCAGGGGAATATCGGTGAACACTGAAGCTTTCTTT.

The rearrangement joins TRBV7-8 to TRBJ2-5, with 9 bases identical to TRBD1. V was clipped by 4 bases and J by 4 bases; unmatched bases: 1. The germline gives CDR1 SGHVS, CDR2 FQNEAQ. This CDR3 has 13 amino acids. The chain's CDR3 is CASSSDRGETQYF. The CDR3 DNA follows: TGTGCCAGCAGCTCGGACAGGGGAGAGACCCAGTACTTC. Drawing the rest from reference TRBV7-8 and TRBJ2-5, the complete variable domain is GAGVSQSPRYKVAKRGQDVALRCDPISGHVSLFWYQQALGQGPEFLTYFQNEAQLDKSGLPSDRFFAERPEGSVSTLKIQRTQQEDSAVYLCASSSDRGETQYFGPGTRLLVL.

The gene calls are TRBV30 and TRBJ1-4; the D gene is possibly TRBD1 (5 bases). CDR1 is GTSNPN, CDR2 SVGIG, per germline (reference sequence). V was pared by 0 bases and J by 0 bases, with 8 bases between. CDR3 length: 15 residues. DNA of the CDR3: TGTGCCTGGAGTGTACTAGGGGCAACTAATGAAAAACTGTTTTTT. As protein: CAWSVLGATNEKLFF.

CDR3 coding DNA: TGCAGCGTTGAGATAGGGGGGCGGGGAGGAGAGACCCAGTACTTC. Its protein is CSVEIGGRGGETQYF. V gene TRBV29-1 combines with J gene TRBJ2-5, with D perhaps matching TRBD1 or TRBD2 (6 bases each). Germline V gene lookup returns CDR1 SQVTM and CDR2 ANQGSEA. The V end lost 3 bases, the J end lost 4 bases, and 18 bases lay between the germline ends. The CDR3 has 15 amino acids.

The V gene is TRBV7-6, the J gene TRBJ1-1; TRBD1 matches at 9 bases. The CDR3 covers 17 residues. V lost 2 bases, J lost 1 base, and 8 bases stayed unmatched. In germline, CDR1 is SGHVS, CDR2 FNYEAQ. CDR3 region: CASSLNPGTGPNTEAFF. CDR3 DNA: TGTGCCAGCAGCTTAAACCCCGGGACAGGGCCGAACACTGAAGCTTTCTTT.

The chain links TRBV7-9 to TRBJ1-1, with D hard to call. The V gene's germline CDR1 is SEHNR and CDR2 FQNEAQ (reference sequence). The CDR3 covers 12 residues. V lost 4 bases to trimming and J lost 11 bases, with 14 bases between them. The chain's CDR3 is CASSSGSAGAFF. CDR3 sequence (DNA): TGTGCCAGCAGCTCCGGGTCCGCTGGGGCTTTCTTT.